A single sample gave rise to the 15 T cell receptor beta chains below, sequenced in a study of blood T cell repertoires in COVID-19. Using immunoSEQ multiplex PCR, the repertoire was profiled, and TCRdb retains in-frame clones only, with some absent. The sample has over 250,000 clones; approximately 90% are singletons. The material sequenced was peripheral blood. Receptors were obtained from a woman in her forties who had recovered from COVID-19.

The chain is built from TRBV29-1 and TRBJ1-2; D gene ambiguous. The V gene's germline CDR1 is SQVTM and CDR2 ANQGSEA. V was trimmed by 4 bases and J by 0 bases, leaving 9 bases between them. The CDR3 is 13 amino acids. CDR3 sequence (DNA): TGCAGCGTTGGGGAGCGCACTAACTATGGCTACACCTTC. It is translated as CSVGERTNYGYTF.

The sample holds one count of this clone. The genes are TRBV3-1 (or the pseudogene TRBV3-2) and TRBJ2-2; 8 bases fit TRBD1. The length of the CDR3 is 14 residues. The V gene's germline CDR1 is LGHDT and CDR2 YNNKEL (reference sequence). The J segment lost 6 bases and the V segment lost 2 bases, leaving 2 bases of the junction unmatched. The CDR3 loop reads CASSQMDRAGELFF. CDR3 in DNA: TGTGCCAGCAGCCAAATGGACAGGGCCGGGGAGCTGTTTTTT.

The chain couples TRBV4-1 to TRBJ1-5; a weak D match, TRBD1 (5 bases). The V end was cut by 0 bases, the J end by 4 bases, with 10 bases between. The CDR3 extends over 15 amino acids. In germline, CDR1 is MGHRA, CDR2 YSYEKL. The CDR3 is CASSQESRANQPQHF. DNA for the CDR3: TGCGCCAGCAGCCAAGAATCCAGGGCTAATCAGCCCCAGCATTTT.

This sequence joins TRBV5-6 and TRBJ2-7, with no clear D. Germline CDR1 is SGHDT and CDR2 is YYEEEE. The CDR3 length is 14 residues. Trimming removed 4 bases at V and 2 bases at J, with 13 bases between. The CDR3 sequence: CASSRNYLPYEQYV. The CDR3 nucleotides are TGTGCCAGCAGCCGAAACTACCTCCCCTACGAGCAGTACGTC.

V gene TRBV4-3 combines with J gene TRBJ2-7; TRBD1 aligns across 11 bases. Trimming removed 1 base from V and 1 base from J; junction bases left unmatched: 3. In germline, CDR1 is LGHNA, CDR2 YSLEER. This CDR3 contains 16 residues. The CDR3 spells CASSQGGTGGSYEQYF. The CDR3 nucleotides are TGCGCCAGCAGCCAAGGTGGGACAGGGGGTTCCTACGAGCAGTACTTC.

The chain uses TRBV19 and TRBJ1-5; D gene uncertain. The CDR3 has 15 amino acids. Germline-derived CDR1 and CDR2 are LNHDA and SQIVND (reference sequence). With 5 bases removed from V and 3 bases from J, the gap between germline ends came to 14 bases. The CDR3 DNA reads TGTGCCAGTAGTCCAGAGGTGGGTGCCAATCAGCCCCAGCATTTT. It is translated as CASSPEVGANQPQHF.

This clone was found once. The chain uses TRBV30 and TRBJ2-1; the D gene is possibly TRBD2 (5 bases). The germline V gene encodes CDR1 GTSNPN and CDR2 SVGIG (reference sequence). The V end lost 0 bases, the J end lost 12 bases, and 15 bases lay between the germline ends. The length of the CDR3 is 13 residues. The CDR3, as DNA: TGTGCCTGGAGTGTTGGCGGGTCTTCGGGGCAGTTCTTC. Translating gives CAWSVGGSSGQFF.

This rearrangement joins TRBV11-2 to TRBJ1-4; perhaps TRBD1 as D (5 bases). The CDR3 is 17 amino acids. Trimming left V 0 bases short and J 7 bases short, with 18 bases between. Germline V gene sequence: CDR1 SGHAT, CDR2 FQNNGV. The CDR3 region is CASSLDRGAVGGEKLFF. The CDR3 DNA sequence: TGTGCCAGCAGCTTAGATCGCGGGGCAGTCGGGGGTGAAAAACTGTTTTTT.

The chain links TRBV19 to TRBJ2-1, with 10 bases fitting TRBD1. CDR3 length equals 19 residues. V shed 3 bases, J shed 0 bases, and the junction held 11 bases outside the gene matches. In germline, CDR1 is LNHDA, CDR2 SQIVND (reference sequence). Here the CDR3 DNA reads TGTGCCAGTAGTATTGGGAGGGACAGGGGACCTATCTCCTACAATGAGCAGTTCTTC. Its translation is CASSIGRDRGPISYNEQFF.

This clone was found once. The chain recombines TRBV6-2 or TRBV6-3 with TRBJ1-1; TRBD1 is a possible D gene (6 bases). V lost 2 bases and J lost 2, with 24 bases in between. This CDR3 spans 19 amino acids. CDR1 and CDR2 (germline): MNHEY, SVGEGT. CDR3 amino acids: CASSYPAVGGVIGNTEAFF. In DNA form, the CDR3 reads TGTGCCAGCAGTTACCCAGCTGTAGGGGGAGTGATAGGAAACACTGAAGCTTTCTTT.

This chain connects TRBV16 to TRBJ1-2, with TRBD1 as a possible D gene (6 bases). Per the germline V gene, CDR1 is KGHSY and CDR2 is FQNENV. This CDR3 spans 19 amino acids. Trimming took 7 bases from V and 4 from J, leaving 31 bases between them. CDR3 sequence (DNA): TGTGCCAGCACCCCTCATGGGGGCAACACGGCGGCGACGGGCTATGGCTACACCTTC. The encoded protein is CASTPHGGNTAATGYGYTF.

This chain joins TRBV7-2 and TRBJ2-7, with D possibly matching TRBD1 (5 bases). This CDR3 has 14 amino acids. The V end was cut by 8 bases, the J end by 4 bases, with 18 bases between. Germline values: CDR1 SGHTA, CDR2 FQGNSA. In DNA, the CDR3 is TGTGCCAGCGCCCAGGTATGGACAAAATACGAGCAGTACTTC. Translation gives CASAQVWTKYEQYF. The entire variable domain, with the rest obtained from reference TRBV7-2 and TRBJ2-7, is as follows: GAGVSQSPSNKVTEKGKDVELRCDPISGHTALYWYRQSLGQGLEFLIYFQGNSAPDKSGLPSDRFSAERTGGSVSTLTIQRTQQEDSAVYLCASAQVWTKYEQYFGPGTRLTVT.

This chain connects TRBV6-2 or TRBV6-3 to TRBJ1-2; 9 bases align to TRBD1. The CDR3 covers 15 residues. Germline-derived CDR1 and CDR2 are MNHEY and SVGEGT. Trimming cost V 4 bases and J 2 bases; bases outside gene matches: 5. CDR3 region: CASSSRQGGNYGYTF. The DNA of the CDR3 is TGTGCCAGCAGTTCCAGACAGGGGGGAAACTATGGCTACACCTTC.

This clone came up once. This CDR3 is also generated by other DNA sequences in the sample. This sequence joins TRBV9 and TRBJ1-1; D is undetermined. V was trimmed by 2 bases and J by 3 bases, leaving 8 bases between them. The CDR3 spans 13 residues. Germline CDR1 SGDLS, CDR2 YYNGEE. DNA for the CDR3: TGTGCCAGCAGCGTTGGCGGATACACTGAAGCTTTCTTT. This encodes CASSVGGYTEAFF.

J is TRBJ1-5 and V is TRBV6-2 or TRBV6-3; D is unclear. V was shortened by 4 bases and J by 7 bases, with 8 bases between the two germline ends. This CDR3 is built from 12 residues. Germline values: CDR1 MNHEY, CDR2 SVGEGT. CDR3 loop: CASSLREQPQHF. As DNA, the CDR3 is TGTGCCAGCAGTTTGCGAGAGCAGCCCCAGCATTTT.